The clone carrying this TCR beta chain appeared once. Its cognate antigen is unknown. V was clipped by 6 bases and J by 7 bases; unmatched bases: 9. This CDR3 comprises 15 residues. Germline loops: CDR1 KGHSH, CDR2 LQKENI. The data stem from a study of beta chain features in type 1 diabetes. Broader study findings: Among all four CD4+ subsets, Type 1 diabetes patients had TCRB CDR3s that were moderately but significantly shorter. Cells expressing TCR highly could be over-represented by cDNA sequencing.

The sequenced template was cDNA made from the entire isolated RNA. Sequencing used immunoSEQ multiplex PCR; TCRdb keeps in-frame clones, though not all of them. Here the sample spans about 27,000 clones, 56% being singletons. This receptor was identified in a woman aged 18-29 years with type 1 diabetes. The chain uses TRBV18 and TRBJ2-1; TRBD2 matches at 10 bases. What was sequenced was Tregs from blood. Here the CDR3 reads CASSFLAGVSNEQFF. For the CDR3, the DNA is TGTGCCAGCTCCTTTCTAGCGGGAGTAAGTAATGAGCAGTTCTTC.